The entry below gives a single T cell receptor (beta chain) sequence along with its context. Its antigen is unidentified. The data derive from a study of T cell responses to AZD1222 COVID-19 vaccine. Study context: Pooled together were second doses at about 4 or about 12 weeks. Whole-study findings and limits: Clonal diversity was possibly underestimated, and white British individuals and females predominated among donors. Researchers took repertoire samples only after the peak T cell response had come.

Using immunoSEQ multiplex PCR, the repertoire was profiled, and TCRdb retains in-frame clones only, with some absent. The table records 200,000 or so clones, 70% to 90% of them present only once. The CDR3 runs to 14 residues. Germline CDR1 and CDR2: SGHRS and YFSETQ. The junction had 4 bases not matched to a gene; V was cut back by 4 bases and J by 7 bases. The rearrangement joins TRBV5-1 to TRBJ1-4, with TRBD1 matching over 10 bases. This TCR was recovered from an adult in good health. The sample here was peripheral blood, taken on day 0 of AZD1222 vaccination. CDR3 region: CASSNGQGGEKLFF. CDR3 nucleotides: TGCGCCAGCAGCAATGGACAGGGGGGTGAAAAACTGTTTTTT. Variable domain in full (rest from reference TRBV5-1 and TRBJ1-4): KAGVTQTPRYLIKTRGQQVTLSCSPISGHRSVSWYQQTPGQGLQFLFEYFSETQRNKGNFPGRFSGRQFSNSRSEMNVSTLELGDSALYLCASSNGQGGEKLFFGSGTQLSVL.